This T cell receptor beta chain was retrieved from a study of regulatory T cells in long-lasting Graves disease. The sample holds many counts of this clonotype. With iRepertoire HTBI primers and Arm-PCR of CDR3 regions, TCR beta libraries were built. Original processing notes: Spanning all samples, the identified segments comprised approximately 60 TRBV and around 13 TRBJ. MiXCR, run by TCRdb on the multiplex PCR reads, gives a single entry per CDR3 protein. The authors' filters were not applied to this entry. Of about 460,000 distinct CDR3 sequences listed, under 25% are singletons. Indicated time point: persistent/refractory GD, antithyroid drugs over 5 years with positive TRAb. The TCR library was made from RNA extracted from PBMCs. The CDR3 contains 15 residues. Germline V gives CDR1 SNHLY, CDR2 FYNNEI. The ends lost 6 bases at V and 6 bases at J; junction bases unmatched: 9.

The sequence derives from a female donor with Graves disease. The sample here was peripheral blood mononuclear cells (PBMCs), taken when the disease was refractory, from a patient treated with antithyroid drugs. The V and J genes are TRBV2 and TRBJ2-2; 8 bases fit TRBD2. CDR3 amino acids: CASSSLAVLAGELFF. CDR3 DNA sequence: TGTGCCAGCAGCTCACTAGCGGTTCTGGCCGGGGAGCTGTTTTTT.